Listed below are T cell receptor beta chains from one sample, sequenced in a study of blood T cell repertoires in COVID-19. The protocol was immunoSEQ multiplex PCR, while the TCRdb copy is restricted to in-frame clones and leaves out a portion. The data hold some 240,000 clones, with about 79% observed a single time. Material for sequencing was peripheral blood. The receptors derive from a woman between 40 and 50 years old who had recovered from COVID-19. Each CDR3 is given with its conserved first and last residue. The D gene is left open where the match is weak. Size is stated for part of the rows, as once, few or many counts, or as a class when the clone is expanded.

clone_size	d_call	j_call	v_call	cdr3_nt	cdr3_aa
once	NA	TRBJ1-5	TRBV28	TGTGCCAGCAGTTTAACGGGGGTTCAGCCCCAGCATTTT	CASSLTGVQPQHF
few	TRBD1	TRBJ2-5	TRBV5-1	TGCGCCAGCAGCGGACAGGGTATTCAAGAGACCCAGTACTTC	CASSGQGIQETQYF
NA	NA	TRBJ1-4	TRBV28	TGTGCCAGCAGTTCTACTTCAGGGGCGGGTGAAAAACTGTTTTTT	CASSSTSGAGEKLFF
NA	TRBD1	TRBJ2-1	TRBV5-1	TGCGCCAGCAGCTTAGGGACAGGGGGGCGTAAGCAGTTCTTC	CASSLGTGGRKQFF
NA	NA	TRBJ2-2	TRBV19	TGTGCCAGTACTCCTCAGATAGCCACCGGGGAGCTGTTTTTT	CASTPQIATGELFF
NA	NA	TRBJ1-4	TRBV3-1/TRBV3-2	TGTGCCAGCAGCCAAGATGGCTACTTGAGGGAAAAACTGTTTTTT	CASSQDGYLREKLFF
NA	TRBD1	TRBJ1-6	TRBV27	TGTGCCAGCAGTCCAAAGACAGGGCCCTCACCCCTCCACTTT	CASSPKTGPSPLHF
NA	NA	TRBJ1-1	TRBV19	TGTGCCAGTACAGTCGACACTGAAGCTTTCTTT	CASTVDTEAFF
NA	NA	TRBJ2-1	TRBV3-1/TRBV3-2	TGTGCCAGCTCGGGAGAGGCAGTCTACAATGAGCAGTTCTTC	CASSGEAVYNEQFF
few	NA	TRBJ2-7	TRBV6-5	TGTGCCAGCAGTTTCACCGACGGGTCCTACGAGCAGTACTTC	CASSFTDGSYEQYF
NA	TRBD2	TRBJ2-1	TRBV11-2	TGTGCCAGCAGCCAACTAGCGGGGACCTACAATGAGCAGTTCTTC	CASSQLAGTYNEQFF
few	TRBD1	TRBJ2-3	TRBV25-1	TGTGCCAGCAGTGAAAAGACAGGGTACACAGATACGCAGTATTTT	CASSEKTGYTDTQYF
once	NA	TRBJ1-1	TRBV28	TGTGCCAGCAGTATCACCGCTATACAGTCTGAAGCTTTCTTT	CASSITAIQSEAFF
NA	NA	TRBJ2-3	TRBV19	TGTGCCAGTATAGCAGGGGACACAGATACGCAGTATTTT	CASIAGDTDTQYF
NA	TRBD2	TRBJ2-7	TRBV18	TGTGCCAGCTCACCACCTAGCGGGGGGCCAACCTACGAGCAGTACTTC	CASSPPSGGPTYEQYF
NA	TRBD1	TRBJ1-1	TRBV4-2	TGTGCCAGCAGCCCGTTAACAGGGGGAAACACTGAAGCTTTCTTT	CASSPLTGGNTEAFF
NA	NA	TRBJ2-3	TRBV28	TGTGCCAGCAGGGGGCCCGGGACTAGCACAGATACGCAGTATTTT	CASRGPGTSTDTQYF
NA	TRBD1	TRBJ2-7	TRBV18	TGTGCCAGCTCACCATCGACAGGGGACGAGCAGTACTTC	CASSPSTGDEQYF